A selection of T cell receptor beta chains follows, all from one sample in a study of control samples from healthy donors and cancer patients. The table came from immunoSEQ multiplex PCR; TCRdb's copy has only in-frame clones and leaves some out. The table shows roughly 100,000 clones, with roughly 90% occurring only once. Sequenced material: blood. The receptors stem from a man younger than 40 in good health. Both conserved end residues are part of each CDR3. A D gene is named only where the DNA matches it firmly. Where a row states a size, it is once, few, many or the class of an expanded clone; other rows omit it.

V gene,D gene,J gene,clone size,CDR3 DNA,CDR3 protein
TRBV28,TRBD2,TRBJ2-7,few,TGTGCCAGCAGCCGGAGATATGGGACTAGCGGAACCTACGAGCAGTACTTC,CASSRRYGTSGTYEQYF
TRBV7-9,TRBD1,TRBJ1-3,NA,TGTGCCAGCAGCCCCTCCGGGACAGGCCGCTCTGGAAACACCATATATTTT,CASSPSGTGRSGNTIYF
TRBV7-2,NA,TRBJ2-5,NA,TGTGCCAGCAGCACGGGTGGGGGACCCGAGACCCAGTACTTC,CASSTGGGPETQYF
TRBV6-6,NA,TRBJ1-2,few,TGTGCCACCAGAGCAACCAACTATGGCTACACCTTC,CATRATNYGYTF
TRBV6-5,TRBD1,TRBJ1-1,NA,TGTGCCAGCAGTTCAAGCCGGACAGGGAGGGCTTTCTTT,CASSSSRTGRAFF
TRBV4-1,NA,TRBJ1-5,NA,TGCGCCAGCAGCCAAGATCGCTTGAGGGGGAGGGAGGGCCAGCATTTT,CASSQDRLRGREGQHF
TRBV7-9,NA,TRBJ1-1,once,TGTGCCAGCAGCACCCCCCCCGGCCATGAAGCTTTCTTT,CASSTPPGHEAFF
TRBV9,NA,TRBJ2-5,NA,TGTGCCAGCAGCTCCTCCGTGGGGAAAGAGACCCAGTACTTC,CASSSSVGKETQYF
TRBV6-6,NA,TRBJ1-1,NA,TGTGCCAGCAGTCCCGGGACTTCCCCCCTACTCCTTTTTAACACTGAAGCTTTCTTT,CASSPGTSPLLLFNTEAFF
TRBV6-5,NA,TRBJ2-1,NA,TGTGCCAGCAGTTACTCTCGGGGGTGGAATGAGCAGTTCTTC,CASSYSRGWNEQFF
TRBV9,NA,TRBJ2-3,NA,TGTGCCAGCAGCGTTACAGGGAATCTCGGCACAGATACGCAGTATTTT,CASSVTGNLGTDTQYF